Described below is a single T cell receptor beta chain sequence and its context. The data are from a study of blood T cell repertoires in COVID-19. Background on the study: Both acute and convalescent COVID-19 samples were obtained from the United States, Italy and Spain. Sources were T cells, B-cell-depleted T cells, or PBMCs; the material itself was cDNA or gDNA.

Source study methods: Reference gene primers were amplified, and this amplification served to estimate nucleated cell counts. The assay was immunoSEQ multiplex PCR, and TCRdb's table has in-frame clones only and misses some. Clone size and V and J calls were adopted from that table, with D and trimming inferred from the DNA. The table shows about 120,000 clones, with around 84% occurring only once. Sequenced sample: peripheral blood. The TCR sequence derives from a man between 40 and 49 years old with acute or convalescent COVID-19.

CDR3 sequence reads: CASSPVAGGISSYNEQFF. The CDR3 DNA follows: TGTGCCAGCTCACCAGTAGCGGGGGGCATCAGCTCCTACAATGAGCAGTTCTTC. The chain joins TRBV18 to TRBJ2-1; 10 bases are a match to TRBD2. The CDR3 loop spans 18 amino acids. The junction had 7 bases not matched to a gene; V was cut back by 2 bases and J by 0 bases. Germline V gene data show CDR1 as KGHSH and CDR2 as LQKENI.